Sequencing of this TCR beta chain was carried out in a study of T cells in women clearing cervical HPV infection. On the study more broadly: Cases: HPV16-related CIN3 or worse on histology, a couple of invasive cancers. Cases' blood sampling followed lesion detection by median about 150 days (90 to 200).

The CDR3 extends over 15 amino acids. The germline V gene encodes CDR1 SGHRS and CDR2 YFSETQ. With 4 bases clipped from V and 3 bases from J, the junction kept 5 bases outside the gene matches. Points on this clone: The read finishes 3 residues shy of the CDR3 end, and the germline J gene is used to complete it.

TCRdb's table, derived via immunoSEQ multiplex PCR, lists solely in-frame clones and lacks some. Reported are roughly 30,000 clones; the ten largest clones contain about 22%. This TCR derives from a woman aged 18 to 75 with a cervical HPV16 infection that either progressed to CIN3+ or cleared (not recorded which). V usage is TRBV5-1 and J usage is TRBJ1-2; 11 bases are shared with TRBD1. The sequenced material came from blood buffy coat. The CDR3 DNA, read in part, is TGCGCCAGCAGCATCGGACAGGGGGCCCACTATGGC. Its protein product is CASSIGQGAHYG. The whole CDR3 protein reads CASSIGQGAHYGYTF.